Following are 18 T cell receptor beta chains from one sample sequenced in a study of memory CD4+ T cells and cytomegalovirus serostatus. The protocol was immunoSEQ multiplex PCR, while the TCRdb copy is restricted to in-frame clones and leaves out a portion. In the table there are roughly 60,000 clones, about 81% of which are singletons. Single viable CD3+CD4+CD8-CD45RO+ cells were sorted as the memory CD4+ T cells. The sample consisted of memory CD4+ T cells from blood. Source of these receptors: an adult in good health and CMV-seronegative.

The chain uses TRBV27 and TRBJ2-2; TRBD1 agrees at 12 bases. The V segment lost 6 bases and the J segment 10 bases; nucleotides outside the gene matches: 12. The CDR3 has 16 amino acids. Germline loops: CDR1 MNHEY, CDR2 SMNVEV (reference sequence). DNA of the CDR3: TGTGCCAGCAGGAAAAACCGGGACAGGGGGCCGCCGGAGCTGTTTTTT. This gives the protein CASRKNRDRGPPELFF.

This chain uses TRBV2 with TRBJ2-3; the match to TRBD1 covers 7 bases. Trimming took 7 bases from V and 8 from J; bases not matched to a gene: 6. Germline CDR1 and CDR2: SNHLY and FYNNEI. This CDR3 has 12 residues. The CDR3 DNA reads as TGTGCCAGCAATATCAGGGACAGTACGCAGTATTTT. Translated: CASNIRDSTQYF. Looking up the rest from reference TRBV2 and TRBJ2-3 gives the full variable domain: EPEVTQTPSHQVTQMGQEVILRCVPISNHLYFYWYRQILGQKVEFLVSFYNNEISEKSEIFDDQFSVERPDGSNFTLKIRSTKLEDSAMYFCASNIRDSTQYFGPGTRLTVL.

This clone was seen once. The rearrangement links TRBV27 to TRBJ2-3; 7 nucleotides align to TRBD1. The V gene end was trimmed by 4 bases and the J gene end by 3 bases; junction bases not matched to a gene: 7. The CDR3 has 15 amino acids. Germline CDR1 and CDR2: MNHEY and SMNVEV (reference sequence). CDR3 protein: CASSSHPRGTDTQYF. The CDR3 DNA sequence: TGTGCCAGCAGTTCCCATCCCAGGGGGACAGATACGCAGTATTTT.

The chain is built from TRBV11-1 and TRBJ1-2; D gene uncertain. Per germline, CDR1 SGHAT and CDR2 FQDESV (reference sequence). Between the trimmed V and J ends, which lost 11 bases and 8 bases, there was a span of 18 bases. The CDR3 runs 12 residues. CDR3 bases: TGTGCCGTTGCAGAAAGGGCGAGAGGCTACACCTTC. Residues: CAVAERARGYTF.

This chain connects TRBV29-1 to TRBJ1-3, with a weak D call TRBD1 (5 bases). The germline V gene has CDR1 SQVTM and CDR2 ANQGSEA. The V end was cut by 7 bases, the J end by 2 bases, with 9 bases between. CDR3 size: 12 residues. CDR3 protein: CSADSTGNTIYF. The CDR3 region has the DNA TGCAGCGCCGACAGTACTGGAAACACCATATATTTT.

This clone was seen a handful of times. The genes are TRBV4-2 and TRBJ2-1; 10 bases are shared with TRBD2. Trimming removed 3 bases from V and 7 bases from J; junction bases left unmatched: 6. The CDR3 totals 15 residues. Germline V lookup: CDR1 LGHNA, CDR2 YNFKEQ. The CDR3 DNA sequence: TGTGCCAGCAGCCAGAAAGGACTAGCGGAAAATGAGCAGTTCTTC. Protein product: CASSQKGLAENEQFF.

The chain employs TRBV7-9 and TRBJ1-1; D is ambiguous. V was pared by 5 bases and J by 6 bases, with 10 bases between. Germline values: CDR1 SEHNR, CDR2 FQNEAQ (reference sequence). The CDR3 loop spans 12 amino acids. The CDR3 region is CASSPWRAEAFF. The CDR3 DNA follows: TGTGCCAGCAGCCCTTGGAGGGCTGAAGCTTTCTTT.

The chain uses TRBV28 and TRBJ1-2; D ambiguous. V was shortened by 11 bases and J by 4 bases, with 20 bases between the two germline ends. The CDR3 extends over 14 amino acids. Per the germline V gene, CDR1 is MDHEN and CDR2 is SYDVKM. CDR3 nucleotide sequence: TGTGCCTCATTTCACGACCGGAGAAGCTATGGCTACACCTTC. As protein: CASFHDRRSYGYTF.

V gene TRBV2 combines with J gene TRBJ1-5, with D maybe TRBD1 (5 bases). The CDR3 spans 14 residues. Trimming took 6 bases from V and 5 from J, leaving 14 bases between them. The germline V gene encodes CDR1 SNHLY and CDR2 FYNNEI. This chain's CDR3 is CASRIGQGHQPQHF. CDR3 in DNA: TGTGCCAGCAGAATTGGGCAGGGACATCAGCCCCAGCATTTT.

The chain recombines TRBV18 with TRBJ2-7, with 9 bases aligning to TRBD1. The CDR3 is made up of 13 amino acids. V trimming: 3 bases; J trimming: 5 bases; junction bases outside the gene matches: 2. Germline assignment: CDR1 KGHSH and CDR2 LQKENI. The CDR3 sequence is CASSPGQGNEQYF. The CDR3, as DNA: TGTGCCAGCTCACCGGGACAGGGCAACGAGCAGTACTTC.

V and J are TRBV6-1 and TRBJ1-5; D perhaps matches TRBD1 (6 bases). There are 13 residues in the CDR3. The germline V gene encodes CDR1 MNHNS and CDR2 SASEGT. V was shortened by 10 bases and J by 0 bases, with 10 bases between the two germline ends. CDR3 residues: CATTGFSNQPQHF. CDR3 coding DNA: TGTGCCACGACAGGTTTTAGCAATCAGCCCCAGCATTTT.

The chain joins TRBV30 to TRBJ1-3; D is undetermined. The CDR3 loop spans 16 amino acids. The germline CDR1 and CDR2 sequences are GTSNPN and SVGIG (reference sequence). V lost 0 bases and J 7 bases, leaving 19 bases between the germline ends. CDR3 DNA sequence: TGTGCCTGGAGTGTACCGCGGACCTATTTACGGAACACCATATATTTT. It specifies CAWSVPRTYLRNTIYF.

This clone was seen only once. The CDR3 DNA follows: TGTGCCTGGAGTGTGGGGGCATTGGCTAGCGGGGTCCAAGAGACCCAGTACTTC. Residues: CAWSVGALASGVQETQYF. V gene TRBV30 combines with J gene TRBJ2-5, with TRBD2 matching 9 bases. Losses at the gene ends were 0 bases for V and 1 base for J; bases not matched to a gene: 12. CDR1 and CDR2 from the germline V gene are GTSNPN and SVGIG (reference sequence). CDR3 length: 18 amino acids. Full variable domain (remainder filled in from reference TRBV30 and TRBJ2-5): SQTIHQWPATLVQPVGSPLSLECTVEGTSNPNLYWYRQAAGRGLQLLFYSVGIGQISSEVPQNLSASRPQDRQFILSSKKLLLSDSGFYLCAWSVGALASGVQETQYFGPGTRLLVL.

The chain is built from TRBV7-2 and TRBJ1-5; D is perhaps TRBD1 (5 bases). V was clipped by 4 bases and J by 4 bases, with 14 bases between them. The germline gives CDR1 SGHTA, CDR2 FQGNSA. CDR3 length: 15 amino acids. The CDR3 loop is CASSSQSGANQPQHF. The CDR3 DNA follows: TGTGCCAGCAGCTCCCAGTCCGGGGCAAATCAGCCCCAGCATTTT.

The chain uses TRBV29-1 and TRBJ1-2; maybe TRBD1 (5 bases). The CDR3 spans 15 residues. Germline V gene data show CDR1 as SQVTM and CDR2 as ANQGSEA. Trimming shortened V by 0 bases and J by 3 bases, and 14 bases separated the two germline ends. The CDR3 bases are TGCAGCGTTGAAGATCGCCTGGGGCGCGACTATGGCTACACCTTC. Translation gives CSVEDRLGRDYGYTF.

The rearrangement uses TRBV6-5 and TRBJ1-2, with TRBD1 as a possible D gene (5 bases). The V gene lost 6 bases and the J gene lost 4 bases, with 15 bases spanning the gap. Germline loops: CDR1 MNHEY, CDR2 SVGAGI. This CDR3 spans 14 amino acids. The CDR3 DNA reads as TGTGCCAGCAGGCCACAGGACCCGGCCTATGGCTACACCTTC. Translated, it gives CASRPQDPAYGYTF.

The V call is TRBV7-2, the J call TRBJ2-1; D possibly uses TRBD1 or TRBD2 (7 bases each). Germline CDR1 and CDR2: SGHTA and FQGNSA. V lost 2 bases to trimming and J lost 2 bases, with 16 bases between them. The CDR3 is 17 amino acids. CDR3 DNA: TGTGCCAGCAGCTTATTAGGGGGCGGGGGACCCTACAATGAGCAGTTCTTC. Translated, it gives CASSLLGGGGPYNEQFF.

This chain uses TRBV6-6 with TRBJ1-5, with D possibly TRBD1 on 5 matching bases. The CDR3 is 14 residues long. Germline loops: CDR1 MNHNY, CDR2 SVGAGI (reference sequence). V lost 4 bases, J lost 5 bases, and 12 bases lay in between. The CDR3 nucleotides are TGTGCCAGCAGTTCTTTTGGGGGTTATCAGCCCCAGCATTTT. Protein product: CASSSFGGYQPQHF.